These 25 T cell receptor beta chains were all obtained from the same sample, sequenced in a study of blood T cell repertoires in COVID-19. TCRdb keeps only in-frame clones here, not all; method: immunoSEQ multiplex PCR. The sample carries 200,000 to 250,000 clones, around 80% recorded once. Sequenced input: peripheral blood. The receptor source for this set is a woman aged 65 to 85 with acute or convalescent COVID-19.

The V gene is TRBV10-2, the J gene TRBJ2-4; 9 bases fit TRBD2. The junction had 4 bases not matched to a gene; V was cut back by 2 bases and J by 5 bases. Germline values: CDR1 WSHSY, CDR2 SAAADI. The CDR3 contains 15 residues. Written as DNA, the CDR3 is TGCGCCAGCAGTGAGGCGGGAGGGCCCCAAAACATTCAGTACTTC. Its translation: CASSEAGGPQNIQYF.

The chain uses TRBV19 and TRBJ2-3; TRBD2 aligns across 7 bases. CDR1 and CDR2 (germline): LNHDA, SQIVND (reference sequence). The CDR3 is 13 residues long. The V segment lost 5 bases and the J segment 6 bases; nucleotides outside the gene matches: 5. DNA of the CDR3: TGTGCCAGTAGTTTCCGGACTAGTGATACGCAGTATTTT. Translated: CASSFRTSDTQYF. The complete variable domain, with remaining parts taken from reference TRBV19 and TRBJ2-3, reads DGGITQSPKYLFRKEGQNVTLSCEQNLNHDAMYWYRQDPGQGLRLIYYSQIVNDFQKGDIAEGYSVSREKKESFPLTVTSAQKNPTAFYLCASSFRTSDTQYFGPGTRLTVL.

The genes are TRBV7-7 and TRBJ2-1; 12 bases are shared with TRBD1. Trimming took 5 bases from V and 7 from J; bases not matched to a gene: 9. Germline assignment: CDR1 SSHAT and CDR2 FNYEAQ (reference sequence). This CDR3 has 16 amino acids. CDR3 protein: CASSTSGTGGSNEQFF. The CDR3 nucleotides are TGTGCCAGCAGCACGTCCGGGACAGGGGGCTCTAATGAGCAGTTCTTC.

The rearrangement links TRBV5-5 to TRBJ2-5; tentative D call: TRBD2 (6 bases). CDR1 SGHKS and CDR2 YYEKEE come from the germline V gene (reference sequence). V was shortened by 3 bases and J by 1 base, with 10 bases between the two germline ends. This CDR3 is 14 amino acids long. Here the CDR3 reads CASSYLGGQETQYF. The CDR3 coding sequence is TGTGCCAGCAGCTACTTGGGGGGCCAAGAGACCCAGTACTTC.

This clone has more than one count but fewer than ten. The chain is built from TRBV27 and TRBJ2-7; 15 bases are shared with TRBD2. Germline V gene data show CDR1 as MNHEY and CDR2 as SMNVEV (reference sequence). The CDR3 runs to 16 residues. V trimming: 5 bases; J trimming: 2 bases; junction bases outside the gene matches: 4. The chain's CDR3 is CASSPGTSGRPYEQYF. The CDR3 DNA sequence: TGTGCCAGCAGTCCTGGGACTAGCGGGAGGCCCTACGAGCAGTACTTC.

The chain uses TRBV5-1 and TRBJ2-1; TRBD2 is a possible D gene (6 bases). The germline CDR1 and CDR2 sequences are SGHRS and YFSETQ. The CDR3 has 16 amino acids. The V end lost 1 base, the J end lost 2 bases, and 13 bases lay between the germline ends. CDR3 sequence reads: CASSLLGASAYNEQFF. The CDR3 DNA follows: TGCGCCAGCAGCTTGCTAGGGGCTAGCGCCTACAATGAGCAGTTCTTC. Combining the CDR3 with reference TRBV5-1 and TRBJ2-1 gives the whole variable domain KAGVTQTPRYLIKTRGQQVTLSCSPISGHRSVSWYQQTPGQGLQFLFEYFSETQRNKGNFPGRFSGRQFSNSRSEMNVSTLELGDSALYLCASSLLGASAYNEQFFGPGTRLTVL.

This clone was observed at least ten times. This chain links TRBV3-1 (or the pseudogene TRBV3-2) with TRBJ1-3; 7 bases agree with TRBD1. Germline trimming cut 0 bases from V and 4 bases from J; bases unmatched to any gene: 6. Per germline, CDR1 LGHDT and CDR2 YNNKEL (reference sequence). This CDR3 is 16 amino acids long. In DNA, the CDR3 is TGTGCCAGCAGCCAAGATTTAGACAGGGTCGGAAACACCATATATTTT. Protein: CASSQDLDRVGNTIYF.

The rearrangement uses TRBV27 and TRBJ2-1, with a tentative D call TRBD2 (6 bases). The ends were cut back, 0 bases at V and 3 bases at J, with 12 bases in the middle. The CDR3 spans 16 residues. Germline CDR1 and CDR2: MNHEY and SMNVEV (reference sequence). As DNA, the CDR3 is TGTGCCAGCAGTTTATCCGGGGGAGGTCACTACAATGAGCAGTTCTTC. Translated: CASSLSGGGHYNEQFF.

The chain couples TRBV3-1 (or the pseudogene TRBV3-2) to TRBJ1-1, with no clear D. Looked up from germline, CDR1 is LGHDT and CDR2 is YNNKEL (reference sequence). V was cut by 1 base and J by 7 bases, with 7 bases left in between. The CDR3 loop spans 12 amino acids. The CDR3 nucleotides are TGTGCCAGCAGCCAAGGAGAGGGTGAAGCTTTCTTT. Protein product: CASSQGEGEAFF.

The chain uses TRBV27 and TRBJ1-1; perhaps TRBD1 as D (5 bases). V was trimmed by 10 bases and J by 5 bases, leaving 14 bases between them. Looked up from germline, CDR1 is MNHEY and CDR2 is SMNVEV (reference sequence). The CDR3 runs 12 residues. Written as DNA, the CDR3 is TGTGCCACCAGGGTTAGTAAGACTGAAGCTTTCTTT. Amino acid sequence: CATRVSKTEAFF.

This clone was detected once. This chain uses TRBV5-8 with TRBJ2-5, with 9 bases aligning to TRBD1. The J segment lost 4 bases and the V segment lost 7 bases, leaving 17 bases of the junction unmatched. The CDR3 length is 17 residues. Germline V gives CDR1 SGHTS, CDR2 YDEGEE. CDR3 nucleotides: TGTGCCAGCTACGTATCAGCCGGGACAGGGCCTCTAGAGACCCAGTACTTC. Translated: CASYVSAGTGPLETQYF.

The chain's CDR3 is CASSPIAGAAAGELFF. CDR3 sequence (DNA): TGCGCCAGCAGCCCCATAGCGGGAGCGGCGGCCGGGGAGCTGTTTTTT. The rearrangement joins TRBV5-1 to TRBJ2-2; the match to TRBD2 covers 9 bases. Germline V gene lookup returns CDR1 SGHRS and CDR2 YFSETQ. CDR3 length: 16 amino acids. Trimming cost V 4 bases and J 6 bases; bases outside gene matches: 10.

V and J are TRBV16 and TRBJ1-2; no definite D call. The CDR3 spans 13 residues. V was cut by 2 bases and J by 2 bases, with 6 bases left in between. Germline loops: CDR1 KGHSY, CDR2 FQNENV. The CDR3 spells CASSQGRNYGYTF. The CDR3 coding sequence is TGTGCCAGCAGCCAAGGCAGAAACTATGGCTACACCTTC.

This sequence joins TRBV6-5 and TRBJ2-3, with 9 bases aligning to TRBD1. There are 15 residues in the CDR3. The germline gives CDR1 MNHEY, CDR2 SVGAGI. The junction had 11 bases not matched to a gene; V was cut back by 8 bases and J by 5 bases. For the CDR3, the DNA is TGTGCCAGCGACGGGACAGGGTGGGGGGAAGATACGCAGTATTTT. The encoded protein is CASDGTGWGEDTQYF.

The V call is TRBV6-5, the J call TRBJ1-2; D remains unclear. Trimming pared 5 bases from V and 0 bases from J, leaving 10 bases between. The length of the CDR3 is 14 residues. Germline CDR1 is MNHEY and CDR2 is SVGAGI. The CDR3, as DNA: TGTGCCAGCAGTATGAGTGGAGCTAACTATGGCTACACCTTC. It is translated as CASSMSGANYGYTF.

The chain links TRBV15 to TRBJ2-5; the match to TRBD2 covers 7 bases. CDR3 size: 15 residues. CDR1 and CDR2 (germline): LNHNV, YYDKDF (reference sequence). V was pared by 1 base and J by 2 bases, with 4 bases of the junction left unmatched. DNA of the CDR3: TGTGCCACCAGCAGAGGTGGCGGGAGTCAAGAGACCCAGTACTTC. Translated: CATSRGGGSQETQYF. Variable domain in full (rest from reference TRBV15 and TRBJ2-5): DAMVIQNPRYQVTQFGKPVTLSCSQTLNHNVMYWYQQKSSQAPKLLFHYYDKDFNNEADTPDNFQSRRPNTSFCFLDIRSPGLGDTAMYLCATSRGGGSQETQYFGPGTRLLVL.

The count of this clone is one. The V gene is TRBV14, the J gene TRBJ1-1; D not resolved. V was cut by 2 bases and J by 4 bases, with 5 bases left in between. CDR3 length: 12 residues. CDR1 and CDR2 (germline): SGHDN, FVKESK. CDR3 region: CASSQLSTEAFF. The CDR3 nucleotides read TGTGCCAGCAGCCAACTGTCCACTGAAGCTTTCTTT.

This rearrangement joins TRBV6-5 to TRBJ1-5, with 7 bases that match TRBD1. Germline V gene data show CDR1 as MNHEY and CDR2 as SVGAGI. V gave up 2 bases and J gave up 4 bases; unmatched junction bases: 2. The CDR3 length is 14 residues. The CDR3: CASSYVQGNQPQHF. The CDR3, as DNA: TGTGCCAGCAGTTACGTACAGGGGAATCAGCCCCAGCATTTT.

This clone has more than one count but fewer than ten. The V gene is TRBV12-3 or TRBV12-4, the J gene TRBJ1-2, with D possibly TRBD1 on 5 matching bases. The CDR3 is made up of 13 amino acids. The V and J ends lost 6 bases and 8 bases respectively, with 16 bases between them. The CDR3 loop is CASSITGSRGYTF. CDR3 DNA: TGTGCCAGCAGCATTACAGGATCTCGGGGCTACACCTTC.

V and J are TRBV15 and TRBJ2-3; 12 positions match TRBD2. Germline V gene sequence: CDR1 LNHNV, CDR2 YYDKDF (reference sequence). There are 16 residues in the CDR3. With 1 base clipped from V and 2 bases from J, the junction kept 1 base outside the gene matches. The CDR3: CATSRGTSGITDTQYF. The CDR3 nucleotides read TGTGCCACCAGCAGAGGGACTAGCGGGATCACAGATACGCAGTATTTT. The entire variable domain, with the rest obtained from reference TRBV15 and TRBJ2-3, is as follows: DAMVIQNPRYQVTQFGKPVTLSCSQTLNHNVMYWYQQKSSQAPKLLFHYYDKDFNNEADTPDNFQSRRPNTSFCFLDIRSPGLGDTAMYLCATSRGTSGITDTQYFGPGTRLTVL.

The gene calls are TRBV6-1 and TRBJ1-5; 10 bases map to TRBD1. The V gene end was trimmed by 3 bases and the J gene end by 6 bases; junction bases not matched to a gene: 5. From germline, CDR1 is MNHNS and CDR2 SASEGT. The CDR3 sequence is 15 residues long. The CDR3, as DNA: TGTGCCAGCAGTGAGCCGGGACAGGGGTTTCAGCCCCAGCATTTT. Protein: CASSEPGQGFQPQHF.

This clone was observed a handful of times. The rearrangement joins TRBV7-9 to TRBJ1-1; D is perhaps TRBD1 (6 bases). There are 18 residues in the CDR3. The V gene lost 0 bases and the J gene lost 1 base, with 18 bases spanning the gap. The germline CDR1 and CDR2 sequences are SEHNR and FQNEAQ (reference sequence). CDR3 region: CASSLAVTAGASNTEAFF. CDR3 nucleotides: TGTGCCAGCAGCTTAGCGGTGACGGCAGGGGCGTCGAACACTGAAGCTTTCTTT.

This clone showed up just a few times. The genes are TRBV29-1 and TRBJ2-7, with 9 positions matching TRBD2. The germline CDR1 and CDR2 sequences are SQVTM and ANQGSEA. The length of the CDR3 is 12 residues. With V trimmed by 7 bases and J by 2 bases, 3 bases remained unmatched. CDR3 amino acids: CSAASGAYEQYF. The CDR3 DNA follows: TGCAGCGCGGCTAGCGGGGCCTACGAGCAGTACTTC.

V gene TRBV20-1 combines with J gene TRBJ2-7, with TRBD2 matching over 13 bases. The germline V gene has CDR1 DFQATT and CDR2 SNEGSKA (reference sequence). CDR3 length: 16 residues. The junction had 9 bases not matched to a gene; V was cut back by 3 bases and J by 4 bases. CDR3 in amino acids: CSASPGLAGAQYEQYF. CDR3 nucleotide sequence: TGCAGTGCTAGTCCCGGACTAGCGGGAGCACAATACGAGCAGTACTTC.

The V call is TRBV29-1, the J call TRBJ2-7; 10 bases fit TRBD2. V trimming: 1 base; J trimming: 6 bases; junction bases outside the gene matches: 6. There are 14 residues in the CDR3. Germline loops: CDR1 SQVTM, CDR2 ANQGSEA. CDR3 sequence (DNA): TGCAGCGTTGAAGGGGCTAGCGGGGGCCCCGAGCAGTACTTC. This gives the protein CSVEGASGGPEQYF.